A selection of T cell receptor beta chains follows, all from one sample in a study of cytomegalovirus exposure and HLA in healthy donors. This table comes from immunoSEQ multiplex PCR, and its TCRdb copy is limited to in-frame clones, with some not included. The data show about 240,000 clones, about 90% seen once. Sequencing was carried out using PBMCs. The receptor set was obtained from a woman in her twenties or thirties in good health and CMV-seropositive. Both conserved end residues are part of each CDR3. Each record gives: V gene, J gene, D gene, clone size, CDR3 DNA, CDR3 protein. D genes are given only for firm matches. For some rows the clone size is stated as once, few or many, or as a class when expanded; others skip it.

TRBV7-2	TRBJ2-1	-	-	TGTGCCAGCAGCCTTGAAAGTAGCAATGAGCAGTTCTTC	CASSLESSNEQFF
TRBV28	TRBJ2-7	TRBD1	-	TGTGCCAGCAGCTCGACAGGGTACGAGCAGTACTTC	CASSSTGYEQYF
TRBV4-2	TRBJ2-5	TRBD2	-	TGTGCCAGCAGCCCCTCAAGGGCTAGCGGAACCCAAGAGACCCAGTACTTC	CASSPSRASGTQETQYF
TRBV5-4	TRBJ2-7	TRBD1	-	TGTGCCAGCAGCTTGGGGGTAGGGGGCGCCTCCTACGAGCAGTACTTC	CASSLGVGGASYEQYF
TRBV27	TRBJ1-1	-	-	TGTGCCAGCAGTTTGAGTCTCGGTACAGCGAACACTGAAGCTTTCTTT	CASSLSLGTANTEAFF
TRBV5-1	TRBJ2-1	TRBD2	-	TGCGCCAGCAGCTCAAGTACCGGGACTAGCGGGATCCTCCGCAATGAGCAGTTCTTC	CASSSSTGTSGILRNEQFF
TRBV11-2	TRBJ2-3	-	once	TGTGCCAGCAGCCTCTCGGAGACGCAGTATTTT	CASSLSETQYF
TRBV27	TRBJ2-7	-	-	TGTGCCAGCAGTCCAGGGTCCGCCTACGAGCAGTACTTC	CASSPGSAYEQYF
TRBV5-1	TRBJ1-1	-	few	TGCGCCAGCACGGACACAATGAACACTGAAGCTTTCTTT	CASTDTMNTEAFF
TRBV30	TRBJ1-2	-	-	TGTGCCTGGTTCCTGGGGGGTGAAGGCTACACCTTC	CAWFLGGEGYTF
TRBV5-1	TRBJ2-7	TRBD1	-	TGCGCCAGCAGCGTCGGACAGGGGGCCCTCTACGAGCAGTACTTC	CASSVGQGALYEQYF
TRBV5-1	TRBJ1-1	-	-	TGCGCCAGCAAACGAGGGCAGTTGGACACTGAAGCTTTCTTT	CASKRGQLDTEAFF
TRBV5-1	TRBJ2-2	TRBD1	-	TGCGCCAGCAGCTTGGTGTCCCAGGGGGCCGCGAACACCGGGGAGCTGTTTTTT	CASSLVSQGAANTGELFF